The source of this T cell receptor beta chain is a study of T-cell reconstitution after alpha-beta-depleted transplantation in children. The V gene's germline CDR1 is LGHNA and CDR2 YSLEER. The CDR3 totals 16 residues. Trimming cost V 2 bases and J 3 bases; bases outside gene matches: 3. Unique molecular identifiers were incorporated when the TCRbeta library was constructed. From the PCR reads, TCRdb called clonotypes with MiXCR, one entry per CDR3 protein. This sample has about a million distinct CDR3 sequences; roughly 29% occur once, and the top ten carry roughly 28%. Overall study findings and caveats: Newly produced T cells mostly provided counts and TCRbeta diversity after one year, as hyperexpanded clones declined. Several hundred expanded graft clones reportedly were the source of alpha-beta T cells about two months after transplant. In some patients, recipient T cells and intrathymic progenitors surviving conditioning explained high day-60 diversity.

This clonotype is a singleton in its sample. No antigen is known for it. The chain joins TRBV4-3 to TRBJ2-2; 10 nucleotides align to TRBD2. The clonotype was recovered from a boy under two years old who had a stem cell transplant for SCID, so the T cells may come from the graft donor. This sample comprised PBMCs, mostly from graft donor cells, obtained 360 days after TCRalphabeta/CD19-depleted stem cell transplant. The CDR3 sequence: CASSQIGLADTGELFF. In DNA form, the CDR3 reads TGCGCCAGCAGCCAAATCGGACTAGCGGACACCGGGGAGCTGTTTTTT.